Sequencing of this T cell receptor (beta chain) was carried out in a study of OX40 agonist ivuxolimab in advanced cancers. Study-level background: Ivuxolimab was an agonistic, fully human IgG2 monoclonal antibody directed against OX40 (CD134), a costimulatory receptor. The point of sequencing TCRbeta in the periphery was to test whether ivuxolimab changed TCR sequence diversity and drove clonal T-cell expansion. In the dose-escalation cohort, roughly four fifths of patients were male, and the mean age was roughly 60 years, with a range of roughly 20 to 80. Prior anti-PD-1, anti-PD-L1 or anti-CTLA-4 therapy was permitted, and checkpoint inhibitors had been received by under 50% of dose-escalation patients. The paper covers the monotherapy dose-escalation part of the phase I ivuxolimab trial, which included N of about 50 patients. Three dose-escalation patients achieved partial responses, one with hepatocellular carcinoma and two with cutaneous melanoma. Of the roughly 53 patients in dose escalation, around 20 had hepatocellular carcinoma, some 15 had melanoma, 9 had renal cell carcinoma and 9 had head and neck cancer. Intravenous ivuxolimab was administered to patients every 2 weeks at six dose levels: 0.01, 0.1, 0.3, 1.5, 3 and 10 mg/kg. Broader findings and caveats from the paper: Clonal expansion of both CD4+ and CD8+ blood T cells was observed from baseline to week 6 at doses 0.1 to 3.0 mg/kg. The antigen specificity of the peripheral T cells that underwent clonal expansion was not determined. Low levels of normalized T-cell clonal expansion were also shown by some nonresponding patients. After ivuxolimab, expanded clones were on average more numerous among CD8+ T cells than among CD4+ T cells. Partial responders in the 0.1-3.0 mg/kg groups had among the lowest normalized peripheral clonal expansion, especially among CD8+ T cells.

CDR3 length: 15 amino acids, cysteine to phenylalanine. The CDR3 DNA has 45 bases and is translated from base 1. The germline V gene (reference sequence) supplies CDR1 LNHDA and CDR2 SQIVND. Germline trimming amounts to 4 bases on V and 4 bases on J, with 7 as the count of junction bases outside the gene matches. Genomic DNA was isolated from the sorted cells so that the TCRbeta CDR3 region could be sequenced. The immunoSEQ Assay was used for sequencing of TCRbeta CDR3 regions. Sourced from immuneACCESS, this table was stored by TCRdb with only in-frame sequences that have V and J called. A share of the clones is absent; for the studies checked, an unresolved V gene accounts for under half, and the remainder has no known explanation. For this sample the table gives roughly 58,000 clones, of which roughly 84% were detected only once. About 0.65% of the sample is in the top ten clones. The trial excluded patients who had a history of autoimmune disease or who were on systemic immunosuppression. Peripheral blood for TCR sequencing was collected from all dose cohorts at baseline, on cycle 4 day 1, and on cycle 7 day 1. Samples came from an open-label, multicenter, first-in-human phase I dose-escalation trial of ivuxolimab. Adults with locally advanced or metastatic melanoma, renal cell carcinoma, hepatocellular carcinoma or head and neck squamous cell carcinoma were enrolled in the trial. Before TCR sequencing, CD4+ T cells and CD8+ T cells from peripheral blood were sorted into separate populations.

A note on this clone: Its antigen is still unknown. The sample holds no much larger clone one base away, and base qualities are not on file.

The sequence is built from TRBV19 and TRBJ1-1; a stretch of 9 junction bases matches TRBD1. The sequence was obtained from an adult with an advanced solid tumor such as melanoma, head and neck, liver or kidney cancer. Here the sequenced sample was CD4+ or CD8+ T cells sorted from blood, taken in a trial of the OX40 agonist ivuxolimab. The DNA sequence is given as TGTGCCAGTAGTAAACAACAGGGGGCTGGCACTGAAGCTTTCTTT. Translated, this is CASSKQQGAGTEAFF.